This TCR beta chain was captured by sequencing in a study of blood T cell repertoires in COVID-19. Study-level information: Whether acute or convalescent, the COVID-19 samples came from the United States, Italy and Spain. Nucleic acid was either cDNA or gDNA, and it came from T cells, B-cell-depleted T cells, or PBMCs.

This CDR3 spans 16 amino acids. Germline V CDR1 and CDR2: ENHRY, SYGVKD. V gave up 8 bases and J gave up 0 bases; unmatched junction bases: 12. Per the original methods: Reference gene primer amplification gave estimated nucleated cell counts. The protocol was immunoSEQ multiplex PCR, while the TCRdb copy is restricted to in-frame clones and leaves out a portion. V and J calls and clone size come straight from that table; D and trimming were deduced from the DNA. The sample holds about 130,000 clones, roughly 69% seen once. The sequence derives from a woman between 70 and 85 years old with acute or convalescent COVID-19. Material for sequencing was peripheral blood. This sequence joins TRBV10-3 and TRBJ1-2; 7 positions agree with TRBD1. In DNA form, the CDR3 reads TGTGCCATCTTTTCCGGGACAGAGACCGCTAACTATGGCTACACCTTC. It yields the protein CAIFSGTETANYGYTF.